This TCR beta chain was retrieved from a study of cytomegalovirus exposure and HLA in healthy donors. Primers: 60 Vbeta forward and 13 Jbeta reverse. Sequencing was performed with immunoSEQ multiplex PCR; in TCRdb, only in-frame clones are kept and a portion is missing. The sample has roughly 160,000 clones, 80% to 90% seen once. V gave up 0 bases and J gave up 0 bases, with 12 bases separating them. Per the germline V gene, CDR1 is LGHNA and CDR2 is YNFKEQ. The CDR3 runs 17 residues. Regarding this clone: Other DNA sequences within the sample encode an identical CDR3.

This chain joins TRBV4-2 and TRBJ1-3; D is perhaps TRBD1 (6 bases). The TCR was taken from a young man in good health and CMV-seropositive. Sequencing was done on a sample of PBMCs. This CDR3 reads CASSQELTRGSGNTIYF. In DNA, the CDR3 is TGTGCCAGCAGCCAAGAATTAACCAGGGGCTCTGGAAACACCATATATTTT.